This T cell receptor beta chain stems from a study of cytomegalovirus exposure and HLA in healthy donors. The CDR3 is 14 residues long. The germline CDR1 and CDR2 sequences are GTSNPN and SVGIG (reference sequence). Trimming at V came to 5 bases and at J to 0 bases, leaving 1 base not matched to a gene. Notes on this clone: The target antigen is unknown.

Overall study findings and caveats: Rarity held for most TCR sequences, but there were some public TCRs that occurred in many donors. V segments that were indistinguishable, TRBV6-2 and TRBV6-3 among them, were omitted from analysis. Analyzed later, most CMV-associated TCR beta chains appeared HLA-restricted.

The PCR had 60 Vbeta and 13 Jbeta primers. The data were produced by immunoSEQ multiplex PCR, yet TCRdb's version contains in-frame clones alone and is incomplete. Of about 150,000 clones in the sample, 65% to 85% were seen once. This TCR was recovered from a boy aged 2 to 10 in good health and CMV-seronegative. The sequenced sample was PBMCs. The chain carries TRBV30 and TRBJ1-4; 9 bases fit TRBD1. CDR3 DNA: TGTGCCTGGGGGACAGGGTCAACTAATGAAAAACTGTTTTTT. Protein sequence: CAWGTGSTNEKLFF.